Shown below are 12 T cell receptor beta chains from a single sample sequenced in a study of cytomegalovirus exposure and HLA in healthy donors. Data came from immunoSEQ multiplex PCR; TCRdb stores just in-frame clones and leaves some out. The sample records about 200,000 clones, approximately 87% being singletons. Sequencing input: PBMCs. The receptor source for this set is a woman in her late teens or twenties in good health and CMV-seronegative.

The chain combines TRBV30 with TRBJ1-2; the D gene is possibly TRBD1 (5 bases). V was pared by 1 base and J by 7 bases, with 13 bases between. Germline V CDR1 and CDR2: GTSNPN, SVGIG (reference sequence). This CDR3 is built from 13 residues. The CDR3 loop is CAWSDVEGAGYTF. The CDR3 coding sequence is TGTGCCTGGAGTGACGTGGAAGGGGCTGGCTACACCTTC. The full variable domain, rest sourced from reference TRBV30 and TRBJ1-2, is SQTIHQWPATLVQPVGSPLSLECTVEGTSNPNLYWYRQAAGRGLQLLFYSVGIGQISSEVPQNLSASRPQDRQFILSSKKLLLSDSGFYLCAWSDVEGAGYTFGSGTRLTVV.

This chain uses TRBV5-4 with TRBJ2-1, with D uncertain. This CDR3 has 13 amino acids. Germline V CDR1 and CDR2: SGHNT, YYREEE (reference sequence). V gave up 4 bases and J gave up 10 bases, with 15 bases separating them. The CDR3 nucleotides are TGTGCCAGCAGCCAGGCCCCTCCCCAAGAGCAGTTCTTC. Its protein is CASSQAPPQEQFF. Variable domain in full (rest from reference TRBV5-4 and TRBJ2-1): ETGVTQSPTHLIKTRGQQVTLRCSSQSGHNTVSWYQQALGQGPQFIFQYYREEENGRGNFPPRFSGLQFPNYSSELNVNALELDDSALYLCASSQAPPQEQFFGPGTRLTVL.

The gene calls are TRBV27 and TRBJ2-7; 9 bases line up with TRBD1. V lost 5 bases to trimming and J lost 5 bases; unmatched junction nucleotides: 4. The germline V gene encodes CDR1 MNHEY and CDR2 SMNVEV (reference sequence). The CDR3 spans 13 residues. CDR3 sequence: CASSPDRGDEQYF. CDR3 DNA sequence: TGTGCCAGCAGTCCCGACAGGGGGGACGAGCAGTACTTC.

The rearrangement joins TRBV7-6 to TRBJ2-3, with D perhaps matching TRBD2 (5 bases). This CDR3 has 14 residues. Germline assignment: CDR1 SGHVS and CDR2 FNYEAQ. Trimming left V 5 bases short and J 9 bases short, with 18 bases between. The CDR3 nucleotides are TGTGCCAGCAGCCAGGACCCACTAGGCGCGACGCAGTATTTT. Translated: CASSQDPLGATQYF.

As to this clone: Mismatch with germline at one junction end may stem from a read error. In DNA form, the CDR3 reads TGTGCCAGCTCGCCACAGGGGGCAAGCACAGATACGCAGTATTTT. Protein product: CASSPQGASTDTQYF. The V gene is TRBV18, the J gene TRBJ2-3; 9 bases fit TRBD1. The CDR3 contains 15 residues. Germline V gene data show CDR1 as KGHSH and CDR2 as LQKENI.

This chain links TRBV2 with TRBJ2-3; D gene ambiguous. Between the trimmed V and J ends, which lost 3 bases and 4 bases, there was a span of 14 bases. The CDR3 extends over 15 amino acids. Germline lookup yields CDR1 SNHLY and CDR2 FYNNEI. CDR3 in amino acids: CASSEMTSSSDTQYF. The CDR3 nucleotides read TGTGCCAGCAGTGAGATGACCTCCTCCTCAGATACGCAGTATTTT.

The gene calls are TRBV30 and TRBJ2-7, with 7 bases identical to TRBD1. The V gene end was trimmed by 2 bases and the J gene end by 0 bases; junction bases not matched to a gene: 7. This CDR3 is 15 amino acids long. Germline V CDR1 and CDR2: GTSNPN, SVGIG (reference sequence). CDR3 in amino acids: CAWSFDRAISYEQYF. The DNA of the CDR3 is TGTGCCTGGAGTTTCGACAGGGCGATCTCCTACGAGCAGTACTTC.

This clone was observed once. The chain couples TRBV5-5 to TRBJ2-7; unclear D gene. This CDR3 spans 12 amino acids. Germline V gene data show CDR1 as SGHKS and CDR2 as YYEKEE (reference sequence). Trimming took 5 bases from V and 6 from J, leaving 12 bases between them. CDR3: CASRAPSREQYF. CDR3 sequence (DNA): TGTGCCAGCAGAGCCCCATCCCGCGAGCAGTACTTC.

This chain connects TRBV5-1 to TRBJ1-2; possible D gene TRBD1, 5 bases. The CDR3 extends over 11 amino acids. Between the trimmed V and J ends, which lost 5 bases and 8 bases, there was a span of 10 bases. Germline loops: CDR1 SGHRS, CDR2 YFSETQ. CDR3: CASSPGGGYTF. In DNA form, the CDR3 reads TGCGCCAGCAGTCCGGGGGGAGGCTACACCTTC.

V usage is TRBV9 and J usage is TRBJ2-7, with D perhaps given as TRBD1 or TRBD2 (5 bases each). This CDR3 spans 14 amino acids. The ends were cut back, 2 bases at V and 5 bases at J, with 14 bases in the middle. The germline V gene encodes CDR1 SGDLS and CDR2 YYNGEE. CDR3 bases: TGTGCCAGCAGCGTCGGGACCCACGTCGACGAGCAGTACTTC. It codes for CASSVGTHVDEQYF.

V is TRBV2 and J is TRBJ2-3; D unresolved. This CDR3 is built from 14 residues. The germline V gene encodes CDR1 SNHLY and CDR2 FYNNEI. The V end lost 1 base, the J end lost 0 bases, and 5 bases lay between the germline ends. CDR3 sequence reads: CASSEGLSTDTQYF. The CDR3 DNA sequence: TGTGCCAGCAGTGAAGGACTTAGCACAGATACGCAGTATTTT.

This chain connects TRBV6-1 to TRBJ2-7; perhaps TRBD1 as D (6 bases). In germline, CDR1 is MNHNS, CDR2 SASEGT. V lost 6 bases and J lost 1, with 13 bases in between. The CDR3 extends over 14 amino acids. CDR3 protein: CASSETGPSYEQYF. CDR3 DNA: TGTGCCAGCAGCGAAACAGGGCCGTCCTACGAGCAGTACTTC.